A single sample is the source of the 30 T cell receptor beta chains below, sequenced in a study of T-cell reconstitution after alpha-beta-depleted transplantation in children. Unique molecular identifiers were used in preparing the TCRbeta library. TCRdb re-called the PCR reads with MiXCR, one entry per CDR3 protein. The repertoire holds about 580,000 distinct CDR3 sequences, with roughly 24% as singletons. The sample consisted of PBMCs, mostly from graft donor cells, taken 360 days after TCRalphabeta/CD19-depleted stem cell transplant. The receptors shown here come from a boy under two years old who had a stem cell transplant for acute myeloid leukemia, so the T cells may come from the graft donor.

The gene calls are TRBV5-1 and TRBJ1-5, with 7 bases matching TRBD1. V shed 1 base, J shed 3 bases, and the junction held 7 bases outside the gene matches. CDR1 is SGHRS and CDR2 is YFSETQ in the germline V gene. The CDR3 extends over 16 amino acids. CDR3 amino acids: CASSLTPDRDNQPQHF. The CDR3 bases are TGCGCCAGCAGCTTGACGCCCGACAGGGACAATCAGCCCCAGCATTTT.

The chain is built from TRBV5-1 and TRBJ1-2; maybe TRBD1 (5 bases). V was clipped by 0 bases and J by 8 bases, with 14 bases between them. Germline-derived CDR1 and CDR2 are SGHRS and YFSETQ. The CDR3 runs 14 residues. The CDR3 nucleotides read TGCGCCAGCAGCTTGGATTTTGGGGCCCAGGGCTACACCTTC. As protein: CASSLDFGAQGYTF.

CDR3 sequence (DNA): TGCAGTGCTAGAGATCCGGCAGGTGAAGCTTTCTTT. It translates to CSARDPAGEAFF. This chain links TRBV20-1 with TRBJ1-1; no clear D. This CDR3 is built from 12 residues. Germline V CDR1 and CDR2: DFQATT, SNEGSKA (reference sequence). Trimming cost V 0 bases and J 7 bases, with 9 bases left between them.

In this sample, this clonotype turned up many times. The chain couples TRBV29-1 to TRBJ2-7, with a possible D match to TRBD1 (6 bases). The ends were cut back, 7 bases at V and 5 bases at J, with 15 bases in the middle. This CDR3 is 12 amino acids long. Germline V gives CDR1 SQVTM, CDR2 ANQGSEA. This CDR3 is CSARDIRNEQYF. In nucleotides, the CDR3 is TGCAGCGCGAGGGACATTAGAAACGAGCAGTACTTC.

The J gene is TRBJ2-7, the V gene TRBV12-3 or TRBV12-4; D is ambiguous. Trimming shortened V by 6 bases and J by 1 base, and 13 bases separated the two germline ends. This CDR3 spans 14 amino acids. CDR3 DNA sequence: TGTGCCAGCAGCTCTCTTAAGGAGTCCTACGAGCAGTACTTC. It yields the protein CASSSLKESYEQYF.

The chain links TRBV12-3 or TRBV12-4 to TRBJ1-1; D might be TRBD1 (5 bases). CDR3 length: 14 amino acids. With 4 bases removed from V and 3 bases from J, the gap between germline ends came to 12 bases. CDR3 residues: CASSSTAGYTEAFF. CDR3 sequence (DNA): TGTGCCAGCAGTTCGACAGCAGGATACACTGAAGCTTTCTTT.

This clonotype was picked up many times. V usage is TRBV7-2 and J usage is TRBJ2-5; D is unclear. In germline, CDR1 is SGHTA, CDR2 FQGNSA. The V gene lost 5 bases and the J gene lost 0 bases, with 10 bases spanning the gap. This CDR3 is built from 14 residues. The CDR3 DNA reads TGTGCCAGCAGCCCAAGCGCCAACCAAGAGACCCAGTACTTC. It is translated as CASSPSANQETQYF. The whole variable domain, remainder taken from reference TRBV7-2 and TRBJ2-5, is GAGVSQSPSNKVTEKGKDVELRCDPISGHTALYWYRQSLGQGLEFLIYFQGNSAPDKSGLPSDRFSAERTGGSVSTLTIQRTQQEDSAVYLCASSPSANQETQYFGPGTRLLVL.

This clonotype was observed a few times. The chain is built from TRBV27 and TRBJ2-7, with no clear D. V lost 0 bases, J lost 3 bases, and 12 bases lay in between. Germline V gives CDR1 MNHEY, CDR2 SMNVEV (reference sequence). This CDR3 is built from 15 residues. The CDR3 loop is CASSLSPGDLYEQYF. CDR3 DNA sequence: TGTGCCAGCAGTTTATCCCCGGGCGACCTCTACGAGCAGTACTTC.

This clonotype was seen at least ten times. This chain connects TRBV6-5 to TRBJ2-3; 8 nucleotides line up with TRBD2. This CDR3 has 16 residues. V shed 2 bases and J 0 bases; nucleotides not matched to a gene: 4. Germline CDR1 is MNHEY and CDR2 is SVGAGI. This CDR3 reads CASSYRGLGSTDTQYF. Here the CDR3 DNA reads TGTGCCAGCAGTTACCGGGGACTAGGGAGCACAGATACGCAGTATTTT.

This clonotype was seen many times. The chain links TRBV7-9 to TRBJ1-5, with 9 bases fitting TRBD1. This CDR3 region has 16 residues. V lost 1 base to trimming and J lost 3 bases; unmatched junction nucleotides: 4. Germline values: CDR1 SEHNR, CDR2 FQNEAQ (reference sequence). The CDR3 bases are TGTGCCAGCAGCTTAGTGGGACAGGGAGACAATCAGCCCCAGCATTTT. Amino acids: CASSLVGQGDNQPQHF.

This clonotype has ten or more counts. This chain uses TRBV12-3 or TRBV12-4 with TRBJ2-3; D is unclear. V shed 6 bases and J shed 5 bases, with 12 bases lying between them. This CDR3 comprises 13 residues. As DNA, the CDR3 is TGTGCCAGCAGAGGGTCCTCGGTAGATACGCAGTATTTT. Its translation is CASRGSSVDTQYF.

There are many counts of this clonotype. J is TRBJ2-5 and V is TRBV29-1; no clear D. CDR1 and CDR2 (germline): SQVTM, ANQGSEA. V dropped 3 bases and J dropped 4 bases, with 18 bases sitting between them. CDR3 length equals 15 residues. As DNA, the CDR3 is TGCAGCGTTGAGTGGCTGGATAGATTCGGAGAGACCCAGTACTTC. Its protein is CSVEWLDRFGETQYF.

The sample holds many counts of this clonotype. The gene calls are TRBV12-3 or TRBV12-4 and TRBJ2-2; D is unresolved. V shed 8 bases and J shed 3 bases, with 10 bases lying between them. The CDR3 runs 13 residues. CDR3 region: CASGLSDTGELFF. The CDR3 bases are TGTGCCAGCGGGTTGTCGGACACCGGGGAGCTGTTTTTT.

CDR3 amino acids: CASTDGRAANTIYF. CDR3 sequence (DNA): TGTGCCAGCACCGATGGCCGGGCCGCAAACACCATATATTTT. The chain couples TRBV7-9 to TRBJ1-3; D gene unclear. The CDR3 is made up of 14 amino acids. V was cut by 7 bases and J by 6 bases, with 16 bases left in between. From germline, CDR1 is SEHNR and CDR2 FQNEAQ (reference sequence).

The chain joins TRBV6-2 or TRBV6-3 to TRBJ2-7, with D possibly matching TRBD2 (5 bases). Trimming removed 4 bases from V and 2 bases from J, with 6 bases in between. Germline V lookup: CDR1 MNHEY, CDR2 SVGEGT. This CDR3 has 12 residues. CDR3 region: CASSWRAYEQYF. The DNA of the CDR3 is TGTGCCAGCAGTTGGCGGGCCTACGAGCAGTACTTC.

The chain recombines TRBV7-9 with TRBJ2-5; TRBD1 is a possible D gene (6 bases). Germline V gene sequence: CDR1 SEHNR, CDR2 FQNEAQ (reference sequence). This CDR3 is built from 15 residues. Trimming cost V 5 bases and J 5 bases, with 18 bases left between them. CDR3 bases: TGTGCCAGCAGCGATCAACAGGGAAGGGGGGAGACCCAGTACTTC. Its protein product is CASSDQQGRGETQYF. Drawing the rest from reference TRBV7-9 and TRBJ2-5, the complete variable domain is DTGVSQNPRHKITKRGQNVTFRCDPISEHNRLYWYRQTLGQGPEFLTYFQNEAQLEKSRLLSDRFSAERPKGSFSTLEIQRTEQGDSAMYLCASSDQQGRGETQYFGPGTRLLVL.

The CDR3 reads CSARGLSAYEQYV. CDR3 DNA: TGCAGTGCTAGAGGTCTGAGCGCCTACGAGCAGTACGTC. The V gene is TRBV20-1, the J gene TRBJ2-7; D is ambiguous. The V end lost 1 base, the J end lost 2 bases, and 9 bases lay between the germline ends. The CDR3 has 13 residues. Germline loops: CDR1 DFQATT, CDR2 SNEGSKA (reference sequence).

This clonotype came up many times. The chain recombines TRBV20-1 with TRBJ2-2; a weak D match, TRBD2 (5 bases). The CDR3 is made up of 14 amino acids. The germline V and J ends were trimmed by 3 bases and 6 bases, with 14 bases remaining between them. The germline gives CDR1 DFQATT, CDR2 SNEGSKA (reference sequence). CDR3: CSARGTRDPGELFF. The CDR3 DNA is TGCAGTGCTAGGGGTACACGGGATCCCGGGGAGCTGTTTTTT.

The chain uses TRBV20-1 and TRBJ2-3, with D possibly being TRBD2 (6 bases). Trimming cost V 5 bases and J 2 bases, with 11 bases left between them. The CDR3 contains 13 residues. The germline gives CDR1 DFQATT, CDR2 SNEGSKA (reference sequence). The CDR3 nucleotides are TGCAGTGCTGTTAGCGGATCCACAGATACGCAGTATTTT. This codes for CSAVSGSTDTQYF.

Many counts were recorded for this clonotype. The chain couples TRBV6-1 to TRBJ2-5; no reliable D call. The CDR3 totals 14 residues. V shed 6 bases and J shed 1 base, with 12 bases lying between them. Germline CDR1 MNHNS, CDR2 SASEGT. CDR3 sequence reads: CASRTTGLQETQYF. The CDR3 coding sequence is TGTGCCAGCAGAACCACCGGCCTCCAAGAGACCCAGTACTTC.

The CDR3 DNA reads TGTGCCAGCAGCTTAGTTGGTGGGGGGGCCTCAGATACGCAGTATTTT. Residues: CASSLVGGGASDTQYF. The rearrangement uses TRBV11-2 and TRBJ2-3; D possibly corresponds to TRBD2 (7 bases). V dropped 1 base and J dropped 4 bases, with 15 bases sitting between them. CDR1 and CDR2 from the germline V gene are SGHAT and FQNNGV. This CDR3 has 16 amino acids.

This clonotype came up a few times. The V call is TRBV5-4, the J call TRBJ2-1; TRBD1 agrees at 7 bases. The CDR3 is 15 residues long. Germline V gene sequence: CDR1 SGHNT, CDR2 YYREEE (reference sequence). Germline trimming cut 2 bases from V and 0 bases from J; bases unmatched to any gene: 2. Here the CDR3 reads CASSFTGASYNEQFF. CDR3 DNA sequence: TGTGCCAGCAGCTTCACAGGGGCCTCCTACAATGAGCAGTTCTTC.

This clonotype was counted between two and nine times. The chain joins TRBV20-1 to TRBJ1-5; D uncertain. In germline, CDR1 is DFQATT, CDR2 SNEGSKA (reference sequence). The CDR3 contains 14 residues. Trimming removed 6 bases from V and 5 bases from J, with 17 bases in between. CDR3: CSASPDDTYQPQHF. The CDR3 nucleotides are TGCAGTGCCAGCCCTGACGACACGTATCAGCCCCAGCATTTT.

V is TRBV6-2 or TRBV6-3 and J is TRBJ2-1, with a weak D call TRBD1 (5 bases). This CDR3 is built from 18 residues. CDR1 and CDR2 (germline): MNHEY, SVGEGT. V lost 6 bases and J lost 5, with 26 bases in between. CDR3: CASSRKSPRQSYNNEQFF. The CDR3 coding sequence is TGTGCCAGCAGCCGCAAGTCTCCCCGACAGAGTTATAACAATGAGCAGTTCTTC.

This clonotype was picked up a small number of times. This sequence joins TRBV20-1 and TRBJ2-3; D call uncertain. The CDR3 is 11 amino acids. V was pared by 8 bases and J by 6 bases, with 12 bases between. CDR1 and CDR2 (germline): DFQATT, SNEGSKA (reference sequence). CDR3 in amino acids: CSTSLGDTQYF. As DNA, the CDR3 is TGCAGTACCTCGCTGGGGGATACGCAGTATTTT.

The chain links TRBV4-3 to TRBJ2-1, with TRBD1 as a possible D gene (6 bases). The CDR3 runs 14 residues. Trimming cost V 5 bases and J 12 bases, with 20 bases left between them. Germline CDR1 and CDR2: LGHNA and YSLEER. This chain's CDR3 is CASSGGLEDKGQFF. Written as DNA, the CDR3 is TGCGCCAGCAGCGGGGGCCTCGAGGACAAGGGGCAGTTCTTC.

The chain couples TRBV7-9 to TRBJ2-1; 7 nucleotides line up with TRBD1. The J segment lost 8 bases and the V segment lost 1 base, leaving 8 bases of the junction unmatched. Germline lookup yields CDR1 SEHNR and CDR2 FQNEAQ (reference sequence). This CDR3 spans 15 amino acids. The chain's CDR3 is CASSLDRGSGHEQFF. The DNA for the CDR3 is TGTGCCAGCAGCTTAGACAGGGGCAGTGGTCATGAGCAGTTCTTC.

This clonotype appeared a few times. This chain links TRBV27 with TRBJ2-7; D gene ambiguous. The CDR3 contains 13 residues. Trimming removed 8 bases at V and 3 bases at J, with 14 bases between. Germline lookup yields CDR1 MNHEY and CDR2 SMNVEV (reference sequence). The CDR3 loop reads CASSPGSVYEQYF. In nucleotides, the CDR3 is TGTGCCAGCTCCCCAGGATCCGTCTACGAGCAGTACTTC.

The chain is built from TRBV11-2 and TRBJ2-7, with D possibly being TRBD1 (5 bases). V dropped 1 base and J dropped 2 bases, with 12 bases sitting between them. CDR3 length equals 15 residues. Germline CDR1 and CDR2: SGHAT and FQNNGV. The CDR3 sequence is CASSLASQAPYEQYV. CDR3 sequence (DNA): TGTGCCAGCAGCTTAGCGTCACAGGCCCCCTACGAGCAGTACGTC.

The table lists this clonotype with many counts. The chain carries TRBV20-1 and TRBJ2-5; 12 bases fit TRBD2. Germline V gene sequence: CDR1 DFQATT, CDR2 SNEGSKA (reference sequence). The CDR3 length is 14 residues. Unmatched junction bases numbered 7, after V lost 5 bases and J lost 6 bases. CDR3 nucleotide sequence: TGCAGTGCTCCTAGCGGGGGGGCCAAAAAGACCCAGTACTTC. This sequence encodes CSAPSGGAKKTQYF.